This TCR beta chain was sequenced in a study of blood T cells in healthy people across ages. The table lists this clonotype with a few counts. Then a second PCR, running roughly 7 to 11 cycles, was carried out with a sample-barcoded 5' primer and a J-beta primer mix. TCRdb re-derived calls from the 5' RACE reads in MiXCR, one entry per CDR3 protein. The sample has under 800,000 distinct CDR3 sequences, roughly 44% seen once. The CDR3 runs 14 residues. The V gene lost 0 bases and the J gene lost 0 bases, with 5 bases spanning the gap. Looked up from germline, CDR1 is SGHVS and CDR2 is FQNEAQ. The sequence came from a woman aged 60-75 years in good health. The gene calls are TRBV7-8 and TRBJ1-1; D remains ambiguous. The material sequenced was blood. The CDR3 reads CASSLAQVNTEAFF. The CDR3 DNA follows: TGTGCCAGCAGCTTAGCCCAGGTGAACACTGAAGCTTTCTTT.